Presented here are 12 T cell receptor beta chains from one specimen sequenced in a study of metastatic and nonmetastatic thyroid tumors (dated by TCRdb to 2020 to 2021). None of the patients had been given any treatment before thyroid surgery. Receptors were amplified or captured by PCR. TCRdb shows the sequencer as Illumina HiSeq 4000. TCRdb applied fastp at Q25 and MiXCR to the public reads, then kept only in-frame beta chains. This sample lists under 55,000 clones; over 15% were detected once. 3% of the sample lies in the top ten. Sample: blood. These receptors were collected from a female donor with papillary thyroid cancer or a benign thyroid nodule (not recorded which). Some clones in this sample may be carry-over from other donors' samples.

This clone was seen a handful of times. The V gene is TRBV6-1, the J gene TRBJ2-3; D uncertain. This CDR3 comprises 13 residues. Deletions cut 3 bases from V and 0 bases from J, with 4 bases between. Germline assignment: CDR1 MNHNS and CDR2 SASEGT. CDR3 in DNA: TGTGCCAGCAGTGAGGGGAGCACAGATACGCAGTATTTT. Translation: CASSEGSTDTQYF.

This clone has at least ten counts. The chain links TRBV7-3 to TRBJ1-1; D unresolved. CDR3 length: 15 amino acids. V gave up 3 bases and J gave up 4 bases, with 15 bases separating them. Germline V lookup: CDR1 SGHTA, CDR2 FQGTGA. The CDR3 DNA reads as TGTGCCAGCAGCTTGCGACCATTAGAGAGCACTGAAGCTTTCTTT. Encoded protein: CASSLRPLESTEAFF. Variable domain in full (rest from reference TRBV7-3 and TRBJ1-1): GAGVSQTPSNKVTEKGKYVELRCDPISGHTALYWYRQSLGQGPEFLIYFQGTGAADDSGLPNDRFFAVRPEGSVSTLKIQRTERGDSAVYLCASSLRPLESTEAFFGQGTRLTVV.

Many counts were recorded for this clone. The rearrangement joins TRBV7-6 to TRBJ1-1; D possibly corresponds to TRBD1 (6 bases). The CDR3 runs to 13 residues. V was shortened by 5 bases and J by 1 base, with 8 bases between the two germline ends. Germline CDR1 is SGHVS and CDR2 is FNYEAQ. CDR3 loop: CASSRQENTEAFF. As DNA, the CDR3 is TGTGCCAGCAGCCGACAGGAGAACACTGAAGCTTTCTTT.

In this sample, this clone turned up many times. The chain links TRBV6-6 to TRBJ1-1; 8 nucleotides agree with TRBD1. J was trimmed by 6 bases and V by 2 bases; bases with no gene match: 2. This CDR3 is 13 amino acids long. Germline CDR1 MNHNY, CDR2 SVGAGI (reference sequence). In DNA form, the CDR3 reads TGTGCCAGCAGTTACGTACAGGGGGCTGAAGCTTTCTTT. Translating gives CASSYVQGAEAFF.

This clone was counted at least ten times. V usage is TRBV10-3 and J usage is TRBJ1-1, with a weak D call TRBD1 (6 bases). V was shortened by 10 bases and J by 1 base, with 13 bases between the two germline ends. The CDR3 is made up of 13 amino acids. CDR1 ENHRY and CDR2 SYGVKD come from the germline V gene. CDR3 DNA: TGTGCCACAAGGACAGATGGGAACACTGAAGCTTTCTTT. It codes for CATRTDGNTEAFF.

This clone was counted at least ten times. This rearrangement joins TRBV9 to TRBJ1-6; 8 positions agree with TRBD1. This CDR3 is built from 12 residues. CDR1 is SGDLS and CDR2 is YYNGEE in the germline V gene. V dropped 6 bases and J dropped 7; count of bases not matched to a gene: 0. The CDR3 reads CASNRGNSPLHF. CDR3 DNA: TGTGCCAGCAACAGGGGGAATTCACCCCTCCACTTT. The full variable domain, with the rest looked up from reference TRBV9 and TRBJ1-6, is DSGVTQTPKHLITATGQRVTLRCSPRSGDLSVYWYQQSLDQGLQFLIQYYNGEERAKGNILERFSAQQFPDLHSELNLSSLELGDSALYFCASNRGNSPLHFGNGTRLTVT.

This sequence joins TRBV20-1 and TRBJ2-1; 9 nucleotides align to TRBD2. This CDR3 spans 14 amino acids. Germline CDR1 and CDR2: DFQATT and SNEGSKA (reference sequence). V gave up 5 bases and J gave up 5 bases; unmatched junction bases: 7. DNA for the CDR3: TGCAGTGCTGGGTGGGTAGCGGGAGACAATGAGCAGTTCTTC. It yields the protein CSAGWVAGDNEQFF.

This clone came up many times. This chain joins TRBV20-1 and TRBJ2-7, with a weak D call TRBD2 (5 bases). The CDR3 has 17 residues. The germline V gene encodes CDR1 DFQATT and CDR2 SNEGSKA (reference sequence). The V and J ends lost 1 base and 5 bases respectively, with 24 bases between them. The CDR3 protein is CSARVFGGWENGNEQYF. In DNA form, the CDR3 reads TGCAGTGCTAGAGTATTCGGCGGGTGGGAGAACGGGAACGAGCAGTACTTC.

This clone was seen many times. The V gene is TRBV5-5, the J gene TRBJ1-3, with D uncertain. Germline CDR1 reads SGHKS; CDR2 reads YYEKEE (reference sequence). Trimming left V 2 bases short and J 10 bases short, with 22 bases between. This CDR3 spans 16 amino acids. This chain's CDR3 is CASSFGILRVPTTIYF. The DNA of the CDR3 is TGTGCCAGCAGCTTTGGTATCCTCAGAGTCCCCACGACCATATATTTT.

This clone turned up a few times. The genes are TRBV28 and TRBJ1-2; no definite D call. This CDR3 spans 15 amino acids. The V end lost 8 bases, the J end lost 3 bases, and 19 bases lay between the germline ends. Germline values: CDR1 MDHEN, CDR2 SYDVKM. CDR3: CASGCSGSGDYGYTF. In DNA, the CDR3 is TGTGCCAGCGGTTGCTCAGGTTCTGGGGACTATGGCTACACCTTC.

The chain couples TRBV11-1 to TRBJ2-3; D tentatively fits TRBD1 or TRBD2 (7 bases each). CDR3 length: 18 residues. Trimming shortened V by 0 bases and J by 5 bases, and 21 bases separated the two germline ends. Germline CDR1 is SGHAT and CDR2 is FQDESV (reference sequence). CDR3 nucleotide sequence: TGTGCCAGCAGCTTAGCATCGAACACCAGGGGGGGTAGAGATACGCAGTATTTT. Translation: CASSLASNTRGGRDTQYF.

This clone appeared many times. The rearrangement joins TRBV30 to TRBJ1-2, with D maybe TRBD1 (5 bases). Germline V gene data show CDR1 as GTSNPN and CDR2 as SVGIG (reference sequence). This CDR3 has 12 residues. Trimming pared 4 bases from V and 8 bases from J, leaving 14 bases between. CDR3 amino acids: CAWTGPRSGYTF. CDR3 in DNA: TGTGCCTGGACAGGGCCTAGGTCGGGCTACACCTTC. Looking up the rest from reference TRBV30 and TRBJ1-2 gives the full variable domain: SQTIHQWPATLVQPVGSPLSLECTVEGTSNPNLYWYRQAAGRGLQLLFYSVGIGQISSEVPQNLSASRPQDRQFILSSKKLLLSDSGFYLCAWTGPRSGYTFGSGTRLTVV.